The 13 T cell receptor beta chains listed next were all sequenced from one sample in a study of shared clonotypes between healthy human individuals. CD45RO-negative CD8 cells positively selected for CCR7 made up the naive population, which excluded terminally differentiated effector memory CD45RA+ cells. Sequencing was performed with immunoSEQ multiplex PCR; in TCRdb, only in-frame clones are kept and a portion is missing. The table includes a few million clones, about 93% detected once. Sequencing used naive CD8+ T cells from PBMCs. The receptors stem from a man aged 18-30 years in good health. Some clones in this sample may be carry-over from other donors' samples.

CDR3 in amino acids: CASSASGTGHEEQYF. The CDR3 DNA follows: TGTGCCAGCAGCGCCTCCGGGACAGGCCATGAAGAGCAGTACTTC. The rearrangement joins TRBV9 to TRBJ2-7, with 8 bases that match TRBD1. Per the germline V gene, CDR1 is SGDLS and CDR2 is YYNGEE. This CDR3 is 15 amino acids long. Trimming took 3 bases from V and 7 from J; bases not matched to a gene: 12.

This rearrangement joins TRBV7-2 to TRBJ2-7; possibly TRBD1 for D (5 bases). The CDR3 totals 17 residues. The germline V gene encodes CDR1 SGHTA and CDR2 FQGNSA. The V gene lost 7 bases and the J gene lost 0 bases, with 22 bases spanning the gap. CDR3 bases: TGTGCCAGCACCGAAACCCTCTGGGGCACCAGCTCCTACGAGCAGTACTTC. It translates to CASTETLWGTSSYEQYF.

The V call is TRBV6-5, the J call TRBJ2-3; D possibly corresponds to TRBD2 (6 bases). The CDR3 is made up of 12 amino acids. V was cut by 5 bases and J by 11 bases, with 14 bases left in between. Per the germline V gene, CDR1 is MNHEY and CDR2 is SVGAGI. This chain's CDR3 is CASSPWAGRQYF. In nucleotides, the CDR3 is TGTGCCAGCAGTCCCTGGGCCGGGAGGCAGTATTTT.

This clone was picked up one time. CDR3 sequence (DNA): TGTGCCAGCAGTTACCAGGGTATCGGGGAGCTGTTTTTT. Translation: CASSYQGIGELFF. J is TRBJ2-2 and V is TRBV6-5, with a possible D match to TRBD1 (5 bases). CDR3 length: 13 amino acids. Germline CDR1 reads MNHEY; CDR2 reads SVGAGI. V was pared by 2 bases and J by 7 bases, with 8 bases between.

The chain joins TRBV18 to TRBJ1-2; possibly TRBD1 for D (5 bases). CDR1 is KGHSH and CDR2 is LQKENI in the germline V gene. The CDR3 length is 15 residues. Trimming took off 2 bases at V and 7 bases at J, with 17 bases between the two ends. CDR3 residues: CASSPSGQGLLGYTF. DNA for the CDR3: TGTGCCAGCTCACCAAGCGGACAAGGCCTACTTGGCTACACCTTC.

The CDR3 region is CASSGTGSDYGYTF. CDR3 bases: TGTGCCAGCAGTGGGACAGGGTCCGACTATGGCTACACCTTC. The chain couples TRBV2 to TRBJ1-2; 8 bases agree with TRBD1. J was trimmed by 3 bases and V by 4 bases; bases with no gene match: 4. The CDR3 runs 14 residues. Looked up from germline, CDR1 is SNHLY and CDR2 is FYNNEI.

This rearrangement joins TRBV7-9 to TRBJ2-7; TRBD2 matches at 7 bases. The CDR3 totals 14 residues. After removal of 5 bases from V and 3 bases from J, the junction contained 7 bases not matched to a gene. The germline CDR1 and CDR2 sequences are SEHNR and FQNEAQ (reference sequence). DNA of the CDR3: TGTGCCAGCAGCGCTAGCGGAGCAAACTACGAGCAGTACTTC. Translation: CASSASGANYEQYF.

This chain uses TRBV28 with TRBJ1-5; D is perhaps TRBD1 (6 bases). Trimming left V 5 bases short and J 5 bases short, with 22 bases between. CDR1 and CDR2 (germline): MDHEN, SYDVKM. This CDR3 has 17 residues. Here the CDR3 reads CASSPVGEQGGDQPQHF. For the CDR3, the DNA is TGTGCCAGCAGTCCTGTGGGGGAACAGGGTGGGGATCAGCCCCAGCATTTT.

J is TRBJ2-1 and V is TRBV9; a weak D match, TRBD1 (5 bases). Trimming took 3 bases from V and 9 from J, leaving 10 bases between them. The germline V gene has CDR1 SGDLS and CDR2 YYNGEE. CDR3 size: 12 residues. The CDR3 region is CASSGRVGEQFF. CDR3 in DNA: TGTGCCAGCAGCGGCAGGGTGGGTGAGCAGTTCTTC.

The chain links TRBV27 to TRBJ1-4; 8 bases are a match to TRBD1. Trimming removed 3 bases from V and 7 bases from J; junction bases left unmatched: 7. Looked up from germline, CDR1 is MNHEY and CDR2 is SMNVEV (reference sequence). The CDR3 is 15 residues long. DNA of the CDR3: TGTGCCAGCAGTTTCCAAACAGGGGGTAGTGAAAAACTGTTTTTT. Translation gives CASSFQTGGSEKLFF.

The chain joins TRBV13 to TRBJ2-5; 11 nucleotides align to TRBD2. Germline CDR1 PRHDT, CDR2 FYEKMQ (reference sequence). The CDR3 contains 16 residues. After removal of 5 bases from V and 1 base from J, the junction contained 6 bases not matched to a gene. DNA of the CDR3: TGTGCCAGCAGCCGGCGACTAGCGGGGCTCCAAGAGACCCAGTACTTC. Translated: CASSRRLAGLQETQYF.

The CDR3 loop is CASSLADHYGYTF. The CDR3 DNA sequence: TGTGCCAGCAGCTTAGCTGACCATTATGGCTACACCTTC. The chain recombines TRBV7-6 with TRBJ1-2; D gene unclear. The CDR3 contains 13 residues. V lost 0 bases and J 5 bases, leaving 7 bases between the germline ends. The V gene's germline CDR1 is SGHVS and CDR2 FNYEAQ.

This chain links TRBV7-8 with TRBJ1-3; 9 nucleotides agree with TRBD1. The CDR3 consists of 16 residues. J lost 4 bases, V lost 5 bases, and 9 bases had no gene match. Germline V gives CDR1 SGHVS, CDR2 FQNEAQ. The chain's CDR3 is CASSPKQGAHGNTIYF. The CDR3 DNA reads TGTGCCAGCAGCCCTAAACAGGGGGCGCACGGAAACACCATATATTTT.